A single TCR beta chain is shown here with its context. This sample is part of a study of blood T cell repertoires in COVID-19. Turning to the study itself: T cells, B-cell-depleted T cells, or PBMCs provided the cDNA or gDNA that served as material.

Original processing methods: It was from reference gene primer amplification that nucleated cell counts were estimated. Only in-frame clones appear in the TCRdb table, and some are missing; sequencing was by immunoSEQ multiplex PCR. The V and J calls and clone size come from that table; D and trimming were worked out from the DNA. This sample has hundreds of thousands of clones, with roughly nine tenths found just once. Everyone who took part was roughly 18 to 89 years old, and they came from 24 US areas. Recovered Cohort 3 donors showed two negative PCRs, clearance, or symptom resolution. V lost 0 bases and J lost 6; bases outside the gene matches: 5. Germline lookup yields CDR1 SGHAT and CDR2 FQNNGV. The CDR3 runs to 16 residues.

The source of this sequence is a man aged 25 to 40 who had recovered from COVID-19. This chain joins TRBV11-2 and TRBJ2-2; TRBD1 agrees at 9 bases. Sample: PBMCs or T cells enriched from blood (not recorded which). CDR3 loop: CASSLELTGGAGELFF. The CDR3 DNA is TGTGCCAGCAGCTTAGAGCTGACAGGGGGTGCCGGGGAGCTGTTTTTT. The entire variable domain, with the rest obtained from reference TRBV11-2 and TRBJ2-2, is as follows: EAGVAQSPRYKIIEKRQSVAFWCNPISGHATLYWYQQILGQGPKLLIQFQNNGVVDDSQLPKDRFSAERLKGVDSTLKIQPAKLEDSAVYLCASSLELTGGAGELFFGEGSRLTVL.